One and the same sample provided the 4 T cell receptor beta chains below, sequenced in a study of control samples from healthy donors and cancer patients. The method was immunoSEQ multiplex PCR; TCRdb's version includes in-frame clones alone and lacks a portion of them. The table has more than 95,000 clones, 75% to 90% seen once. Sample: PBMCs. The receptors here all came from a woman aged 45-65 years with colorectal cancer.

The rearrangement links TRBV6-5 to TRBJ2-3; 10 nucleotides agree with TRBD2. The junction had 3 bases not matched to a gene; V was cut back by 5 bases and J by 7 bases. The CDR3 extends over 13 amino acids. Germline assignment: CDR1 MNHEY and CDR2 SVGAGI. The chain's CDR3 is CASSLAGDNTQYF. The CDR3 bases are TGTGCCAGCAGTCTAGCGGGAGATAATACGCAGTATTTT.

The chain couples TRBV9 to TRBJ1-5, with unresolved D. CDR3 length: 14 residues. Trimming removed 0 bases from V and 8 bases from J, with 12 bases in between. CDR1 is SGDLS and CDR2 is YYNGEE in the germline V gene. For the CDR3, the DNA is TGTGCCAGCAGCGTAGGGGCAGCCGAGAAGCCCCAGCATTTT. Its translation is CASSVGAAEKPQHF. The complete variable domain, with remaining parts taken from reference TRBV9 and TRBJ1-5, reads DSGVTQTPKHLITATGQRVTLRCSPRSGDLSVYWYQQSLDQGLQFLIQYYNGEERAKGNILERFSAQQFPDLHSELNLSSLELGDSALYFCASSVGAAEKPQHFGDGTRLSIL.

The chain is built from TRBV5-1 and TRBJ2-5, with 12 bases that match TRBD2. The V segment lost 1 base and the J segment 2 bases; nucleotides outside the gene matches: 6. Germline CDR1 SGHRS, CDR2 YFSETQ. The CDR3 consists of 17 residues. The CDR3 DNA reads TGCGCCAGCAGCTTGACTAGCGGGGGGCCAGCGCAAGAGACCCAGTACTTC. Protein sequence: CASSLTSGGPAQETQYF.

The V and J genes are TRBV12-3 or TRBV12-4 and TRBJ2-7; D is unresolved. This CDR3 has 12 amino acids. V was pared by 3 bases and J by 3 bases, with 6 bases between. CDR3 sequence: CASSFGSYEQYF. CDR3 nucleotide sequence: TGTGCCAGCAGTTTTGGCAGCTACGAGCAGTACTTC.